This passage covers 28 T cell receptor beta chains from one sample sequenced in a study of T cell responses to AZD1222 COVID-19 vaccine. Sequencing used immunoSEQ multiplex PCR; TCRdb keeps in-frame clones, though not all of them. The sample has 150,000 or so clones; the top ten hold 2% to 2.5%. The material sequenced was peripheral blood. The receptors shown here come from an adult in good health.

V usage is TRBV7-3 and J usage is TRBJ1-4; no definite D call. The CDR3 is made up of 15 amino acids. Germline V lookup: CDR1 SGHTA, CDR2 FQGTGA. The V end lost 1 base, the J end lost 3 bases, and 9 bases lay between the germline ends. CDR3 sequence: CASSLSRIANEKLFF. The CDR3 region has the DNA TGTGCCAGCAGCTTAAGTAGGATCGCTAATGAAAAACTGTTTTTT.

J is TRBJ1-1 and V is TRBV5-1; 8 nucleotides align to TRBD1. This CDR3 contains 15 residues. The germline V gene has CDR1 SGHRS and CDR2 YFSETQ. The V gene end was trimmed by 4 bases and the J gene end by 0 bases; junction bases not matched to a gene: 5. The CDR3 is CASSHLDRVNTEAFF. CDR3 DNA: TGCGCCAGCAGCCACCTGGACAGGGTGAACACTGAAGCTTTCTTT.

The rearrangement joins TRBV7-2 to TRBJ2-1; 8 nucleotides match TRBD1. V lost 0 bases and J lost 6; bases outside the gene matches: 4. This CDR3 has 15 amino acids. Germline V gives CDR1 SGHTA, CDR2 FQGNSA. This CDR3 reads CASSLATGVRNEQFF. The CDR3 nucleotides are TGTGCCAGCAGCTTAGCGACAGGGGTTCGCAATGAGCAGTTCTTC.

The chain joins TRBV21-1 to TRBJ1-5; the table gives TRBD1 as D, unverified against the DNA. TRBV21-1 counts as a pseudogene. There are 14 residues in the CDR3. The CDR3 DNA follows: TGTGCCAGCAGCGGTACAGGTAGCAATCAGCCCCAGCATTTT. Translation gives CASSGTGSNQPQHF.

V gene TRBV25-1 combines with J gene TRBJ1-6; unclear D gene. The CDR3 spans 13 residues. Trimming took 11 bases from V and 7 from J, leaving 15 bases between them. CDR1 is MGHDK, CDR2 SYGVNS, per germline. The CDR3 coding sequence is TGTGCCCCCGAGGGTCGTCAGAATTCACCCCTCCACTTT. As protein: CAPEGRQNSPLHF.

J is TRBJ1-2 and V is TRBV5-1, with D perhaps TRBD1 (5 bases). The CDR3 consists of 13 residues. The germline gives CDR1 SGHRS, CDR2 YFSETQ. V was shortened by 0 bases and J by 8 bases, with 11 bases between the two germline ends. For the CDR3, the DNA is TGCGCCAGCAGCTTGGAGGGGAGAGGGGGCTACACCTTC. It specifies CASSLEGRGGYTF.

The chain combines TRBV28 with TRBJ1-2; D remains unclear. This CDR3 is built from 13 residues. V was trimmed by 3 bases and J by 8 bases, leaving 13 bases between them. Germline V gene sequence: CDR1 MDHEN, CDR2 SYDVKM. The CDR3 nucleotides read TGTGCCAGCAGTTTTTCGTCCGAGAGGGGCTACACCTTC. Residues: CASSFSSERGYTF.

This chain links TRBV19 with TRBJ1-2; D is perhaps TRBD1 (5 bases). This CDR3 comprises 14 residues. V lost 8 bases and J lost 0, with 13 bases in between. The germline V gene encodes CDR1 LNHDA and CDR2 SQIVND (reference sequence). The CDR3 is CASDPGGANYGYTF. The CDR3 region has the DNA TGTGCCAGTGACCCTGGGGGAGCTAACTATGGCTACACCTTC.

Turning to this clone: The identical CDR3 is also encoded by other nucleotide sequences in the sample. The chain has TRBV5-1 and TRBJ1-2; D gene unclear. The CDR3 runs 14 residues. In germline, CDR1 is SGHRS, CDR2 YFSETQ. Trimming left V 0 bases short and J 2 bases short, with 8 bases between. CDR3 region: CASSLAGLNYGYTF. CDR3 coding DNA: TGCGCCAGCAGCTTGGCCGGACTGAACTATGGCTACACCTTC.

With respect to this clone: Other DNA sequences in the sample encode the same CDR3. CDR3 DNA: TGCGCCAGCAGCCAAGATGGGCGTGGCTACACCTTC. It codes for CASSQDGRGYTF. The J gene is TRBJ1-2, the V gene TRBV4-3; D gene ambiguous. The CDR3 runs 12 residues. Trimming left V 0 bases short and J 7 bases short, with 6 bases between. The germline CDR1 and CDR2 sequences are LGHNA and YSLEER.

The rearrangement joins TRBV2 to TRBJ1-2; D ambiguous. Per the germline V gene, CDR1 is SNHLY and CDR2 is FYNNEI. This CDR3 contains 12 residues. Trimming removed 2 bases from V and 7 bases from J, with 8 bases in between. The CDR3 nucleotides read TGTGCCAGCAGTGAAACCCCAAGTGGCTACACCTTC. This gives the protein CASSETPSGYTF.

The chain carries TRBV5-1 and TRBJ2-2, with D perhaps matching TRBD1 or TRBD2 (5 bases each). Trimming cost V 0 bases and J 1 base, with 10 bases left between them. This CDR3 is built from 16 residues. The germline CDR1 and CDR2 sequences are SGHRS and YFSETQ. The CDR3 loop is CASSLEGRLNTGELFF. CDR3 sequence (DNA): TGCGCCAGCAGCTTGGAGGGACGGCTGAACACCGGGGAGCTGTTTTTT.

The CDR3 here is CASSLRLINSPLHF. For the CDR3, the DNA is TGTGCCAGCAGTTTAAGACTGATTAATTCACCCCTCCACTTT. The V and J genes are TRBV27 and TRBJ1-6; D is uncertain. Trimming took off 2 bases at V and 6 bases at J, with 8 bases between the two ends. Germline assignment: CDR1 MNHEY and CDR2 SMNVEV (reference sequence). The CDR3 sequence is 14 residues long.

The chain recombines TRBV29-1 with TRBJ1-4; the D is unclear. Germline-derived CDR1 and CDR2 are SQVTM and ANQGSEA. V shed 6 bases and J shed 8 bases, with 13 bases lying between them. CDR3 length: 12 residues. CDR3: CSVREGREKLFF. DNA for the CDR3: TGCAGCGTCCGGGAAGGAAGGGAAAAACTGTTTTTT.

The chain links TRBV4-1 to TRBJ1-4; the D is unclear. Germline loops: CDR1 MGHRA, CDR2 YSYEKL. The CDR3 sequence is 13 residues long. The germline V and J ends were trimmed by 1 base and 5 bases, with 5 bases remaining between them. In nucleotides, the CDR3 is TGCGCCAGCAGCCAAGGACGGAATGAAAAACTGTTTTTT. The encoded protein is CASSQGRNEKLFF.

This chain joins TRBV6-5 and TRBJ1-2; the D gene is possibly TRBD1 (5 bases). V lost 7 bases and J lost 6, with 15 bases in between. The CDR3 spans 13 residues. CDR1 MNHEY and CDR2 SVGAGI come from the germline V gene. CDR3 sequence: CASTPGRADGYTF. As DNA, the CDR3 is TGTGCCAGCACCCCTGGCAGGGCCGATGGCTACACCTTC.

The CDR3 bases are TGTGCCAGCAGCCCCCCCCGGGGAAACACAGATACGCAGTATTTT. Translated, it gives CASSPPRGNTDTQYF. The V call is TRBV28, the J call TRBJ2-3; TRBD2 might be the D (5 bases). CDR3 length equals 15 residues. V lost 6 bases and J 2 bases, leaving 15 bases between the germline ends. Germline V gene sequence: CDR1 MDHEN, CDR2 SYDVKM. Supplemented by reference TRBV28 and TRBJ2-3, the full variable domain reads DVKVTQSSRYLVKRTGEKVFLECVQDMDHENMFWYRQDPGLGLRLIYFSYDVKMKEKGDIPEGYSVSREKKERFSLILESASTNQTSMYLCASSPPRGNTDTQYFGPGTRLTVL.

The rearrangement uses TRBV6-1 and TRBJ1-5, with a tentative D call TRBD1 (6 bases). CDR1 and CDR2 from the germline V gene are MNHNS and SASEGT. Trimming pared 3 bases from V and 7 bases from J, leaving 10 bases between. CDR3 length equals 13 residues. In DNA, the CDR3 is TGTGCCAGCAGTGACAGGGGAAGACAGCCCCAGCATTTT. Translation gives CASSDRGRQPQHF.

The chain links TRBV30 to TRBJ2-7; 8 bases are shared with TRBD1. Germline assignment: CDR1 GTSNPN and CDR2 SVGIG (reference sequence). There are 14 residues in the CDR3. The trim removed 5 bases at V and 3 bases at J, leaving 9 bases unmatched. The CDR3 DNA reads as TGTGCCTGGGATGCCGTAGGACAGGGCTACGAGCAGTACTTC. This sequence encodes CAWDAVGQGYEQYF. The complete variable domain, with remaining parts taken from reference TRBV30 and TRBJ2-7, reads SQTIHQWPATLVQPVGSPLSLECTVEGTSNPNLYWYRQAAGRGLQLLFYSVGIGQISSEVPQNLSASRPQDRQFILSSKKLLLSDSGFYLCAWDAVGQGYEQYFGPGTRLTVT.

This chain connects TRBV6-6 to TRBJ2-2; a weak D match, TRBD2 (7 bases). Germline CDR1 MNHNY, CDR2 SVGAGI (reference sequence). V gave up 6 bases and J gave up 4 bases, with 12 bases separating them. There are 14 residues in the CDR3. The CDR3, as DNA: TGTGCCAGCAGGGCGGGGGCCACCACCGGGGAGCTGTTTTTT. Translation: CASRAGATTGELFF.

The CDR3 DNA is TGTGCCAGCAGCTTTCGTACAGGGGATCAGCCCCAGCATTTT. Its protein is CASSFRTGDQPQHF. The genes are TRBV7-8 and TRBJ1-5; TRBD1 aligns across 7 bases. The germline CDR1 and CDR2 sequences are SGHVS and FQNEAQ. The CDR3 is 14 amino acids. Trimming at V came to 3 bases and at J to 5 bases, leaving 4 bases not matched to a gene.

The chain links TRBV30 to TRBJ2-7, with D perhaps TRBD1 (5 bases). The V gene's germline CDR1 is GTSNPN and CDR2 SVGIG (reference sequence). The CDR3 covers 11 residues. V was clipped by 5 bases and J by 6 bases, with 11 bases between them. The CDR3 nucleotides read TGTGCCTGGGAGACAGTTTCCGAGCAGTACTTC. Its translation is CAWETVSEQYF.

This chain links TRBV4-2 with TRBJ1-2; TRBD1 is a possible D gene (6 bases). CDR3 length equals 14 residues. CDR1 is LGHNA, CDR2 YNFKEQ, per germline. V was cut by 0 bases and J by 8 bases, with 13 bases left in between. The CDR3 here is CASSQDLGTPGYTF. The CDR3 nucleotides read TGTGCCAGCAGCCAAGATCTAGGGACACCCGGCTACACCTTC.

The chain has TRBV10-3 and TRBJ2-2, with TRBD1 as a possible D gene (5 bases). This CDR3 comprises 14 residues. Germline loops: CDR1 ENHRY, CDR2 SYGVKD. With 0 bases removed from V and 5 bases from J, the gap between germline ends came to 7 bases. Written as DNA, the CDR3 is TGTGCCATCAGTGAGTCGCCAGGGACCGGGGAGCTGTTTTTT. Protein product: CAISESPGTGELFF.

The chain has TRBV27 and TRBJ2-2; D unclear. The germline V gene encodes CDR1 MNHEY and CDR2 SMNVEV (reference sequence). The CDR3 loop spans 12 amino acids. V lost 10 bases, J lost 1 base, and 7 bases lay in between. CDR3 protein: CATPGNTGELFF. In nucleotides, the CDR3 is TGTGCCACCCCAGGGAACACCGGGGAGCTGTTTTTT.

The V and J genes are TRBV27 and TRBJ2-7; D unclear. Trimming took 5 bases from V and 4 from J, leaving 15 bases between them. This CDR3 has 14 amino acids. Germline V gene data show CDR1 as MNHEY and CDR2 as SMNVEV (reference sequence). The CDR3 sequence is CASSPAIAPYEQYF. CDR3 nucleotides: TGTGCCAGCAGTCCGGCCATCGCCCCTTACGAGCAGTACTTC.

V is TRBV19 and J is TRBJ1-2, with unresolved D. CDR1 and CDR2 (germline): LNHDA, SQIVND (reference sequence). V was pared by 1 base and J by 5 bases, with 5 bases between. The length of the CDR3 is 12 residues. CDR3 in DNA: TGTGCCAGTAGTATAGGGCCGTATGGCTACACCTTC. Its protein is CASSIGPYGYTF.

J is TRBJ1-1 and V is TRBV3-1 (or the pseudogene TRBV3-2), with unresolved D. The V end lost 2 bases, the J end lost 0 bases, and 7 bases lay between the germline ends. CDR1 is LGHDT and CDR2 is YNNKEL in the germline V gene (reference sequence). This CDR3 region has 14 residues. CDR3 in amino acids: CASSQRVMNTEAFF. The CDR3 region has the DNA TGTGCCAGCAGCCAAAGGGTTATGAACACTGAAGCTTTCTTT.